The next 18 T cell receptor beta chains were all read from a single sample in a study of blood T cell repertoires in COVID-19. Generated by immunoSEQ multiplex PCR, the TCRdb table keeps only in-frame clones and is missing some. Of approximately 94,000 clones listed, around nine tenths are singletons. Material: peripheral blood. The receptors stem from a human donor in a cohort sampled during active COVID-19.

The J gene is TRBJ1-2, the V gene TRBV19; 11 bases line up with TRBD1. V trimming: 5 bases; J trimming: 8 bases; junction bases outside the gene matches: 7. This CDR3 is 14 amino acids long. CDR1 and CDR2 from the germline V gene are LNHDA and SQIVND (reference sequence). In nucleotides, the CDR3 is TGTGCCAGTAGTGGCTGGACAGGGGGCGAAGGCTACACCTTC. Translating it yields CASSGWTGGEGYTF.

The chain combines TRBV6-4 with TRBJ1-6; no clear D gene. V was cut by 3 bases and J by 9 bases, with 12 bases left in between. This CDR3 has 14 amino acids. Germline V gene sequence: CDR1 MRHNA, CDR2 SNTAGT. Here the CDR3 reads CASSESGLSSPLHF. CDR3 coding DNA: TGTGCCAGCAGTGAGAGTGGTCTGAGTTCACCCCTCCACTTT.

The V gene is TRBV2, the J gene TRBJ2-7; D is undetermined. V lost 8 bases to trimming and J lost 3 bases, with 8 bases between them. This CDR3 comprises 11 residues. Per germline, CDR1 SNHLY and CDR2 FYNNEI. The CDR3 sequence: CASSFNYEQYF. CDR3 in DNA: TGTGCCAGCTCCTTTAACTACGAGCAGTACTTC.

This clone showed up many times. The chain recombines TRBV5-6 with TRBJ1-5; TRBD1 might be the D (5 bases). The V end was cut by 2 bases, the J end by 8 bases, with 8 bases between. This CDR3 has 12 amino acids. Germline V gene sequence: CDR1 SGHDT, CDR2 YYEEEE. The CDR3 loop reads CASSFSGEPQHF. CDR3 bases: TGTGCCAGCAGCTTCTCGGGGGAGCCCCAGCATTTT.

The chain uses TRBV6-6 and TRBJ2-3, with 8 nucleotides matching TRBD2. With V trimmed by 6 bases and J by 3 bases, 11 bases remained unmatched. The CDR3 runs to 16 residues. The germline V gene encodes CDR1 MNHNY and CDR2 SVGAGI (reference sequence). The CDR3 loop reads CASRRKAGVSTDTQYF. DNA of the CDR3: TGTGCCAGCAGGAGGAAAGCGGGAGTCTCGACAGATACGCAGTATTTT.

V is TRBV2 and J is TRBJ2-3, with 7 bases lining up with TRBD1. The germline gives CDR1 SNHLY, CDR2 FYNNEI. This CDR3 has 15 residues. V trimming: 4 bases; J trimming: 0 bases; junction bases outside the gene matches: 4. The CDR3 coding sequence is TGTGCCAGCAGTGCCGGGGACAGTAGCACAGATACGCAGTATTTT. Protein product: CASSAGDSSTDTQYF.

The V and J genes are TRBV6-2 or TRBV6-3 and TRBJ2-7; 10 bases fit TRBD2. J was trimmed by 3 bases and V by 6 bases; bases with no gene match: 5. CDR3 length: 14 residues. The germline V gene encodes CDR1 MNHEY and CDR2 SVGEGT. This CDR3 reads CASSRQRGGYEQYF. DNA of the CDR3: TGTGCCAGCAGCCGCCAGCGGGGGGGCTACGAGCAGTACTTC.

The chain couples TRBV6-5 to TRBJ1-2; 9 bases align to TRBD1. V trimming: 6 bases; J trimming: 8 bases; junction bases outside the gene matches: 10. The CDR3 contains 14 residues. The V gene's germline CDR1 is MNHEY and CDR2 SVGAGI. The CDR3 DNA sequence: TGTGCCAGCAGAGCCGGGACAGGGCCCCAGGGCTACACCTTC. It codes for CASRAGTGPQGYTF.

This chain links TRBV5-1 with TRBJ2-7; 7 nucleotides line up with TRBD1. The CDR3 has 16 residues. V shed 2 bases and J 3 bases; nucleotides not matched to a gene: 11. Germline lookup yields CDR1 SGHRS and CDR2 YFSETQ. The CDR3 nucleotides read TGCGCCAGCAGCTTAGATAGGGGGCCATCGGGCTACGAGCAGTACTTC. Translated: CASSLDRGPSGYEQYF.

The chain combines TRBV27 with TRBJ1-6; D unclear. The germline V gene has CDR1 MNHEY and CDR2 SMNVEV (reference sequence). This CDR3 has 13 residues. V was cut by 6 bases and J by 10 bases, with 13 bases left in between. As DNA, the CDR3 is TGTGCCAGCAGACGGAGCCAAGGATCACCCCTCCACTTT. Translation gives CASRRSQGSPLHF.

The rearrangement links TRBV18 to TRBJ2-7, with D maybe TRBD2 (6 bases). The length of the CDR3 is 16 residues. Deletions cut 4 bases from V and 4 bases from J, with 20 bases between. The germline CDR1 and CDR2 sequences are KGHSH and LQKENI. The DNA of the CDR3 is TGTGCCAGCTCACAGGGACTGTCCTCCTCTTTATACGAGCAGTACTTC. Amino acids: CASSQGLSSSLYEQYF.

The rearrangement uses TRBV6-5 and TRBJ2-7; 9 bases are shared with TRBD1. Germline V gene lookup returns CDR1 MNHEY and CDR2 SVGAGI. V shed 10 bases, J shed 2 bases, and the junction held 9 bases outside the gene matches. The CDR3 has 14 amino acids. In nucleotides, the CDR3 is TGTGCCACCAAAGGGACAGGGTTAGCCTACGAGCAGTACTTC. This translates into CATKGTGLAYEQYF.

The chain uses TRBV19 and TRBJ2-6, with TRBD2 matching over 13 bases. The CDR3 contains 19 residues. V lost 2 bases and J lost 0; bases outside the gene matches: 4. Looked up from germline, CDR1 is LNHDA and CDR2 is SQIVND (reference sequence). For the CDR3, the DNA is TGTGCCAGTAGTATAAGGGGACTAGCGGGGAACTCTGGGGCCAACGTCCTGACTTTC. Protein: CASSIRGLAGNSGANVLTF.

The V call is TRBV7-3, the J call TRBJ2-2; 7 bases map to TRBD1. Germline CDR1 and CDR2: SGHTA and FQGTGA. CDR3 size: 14 residues. The junction had 10 bases not matched to a gene; V was cut back by 8 bases and J by 7 bases. The CDR3 sequence is CASSPDRLGGELFF. CDR3 DNA sequence: TGTGCCAGCTCACCGGACAGGTTAGGCGGGGAGCTGTTTTTT.

This chain's CDR3 is CASSVLAVPYEQYF. The DNA of the CDR3 is TGTGCCAGTAGTGTCCTAGCGGTTCCCTACGAGCAGTACTTC. The rearrangement joins TRBV19 to TRBJ2-7; TRBD2 aligns across 7 bases. The CDR3 is 14 amino acids. In germline, CDR1 is LNHDA, CDR2 SQIVND (reference sequence). Losses at the gene ends were 5 bases for V and 2 bases for J; bases not matched to a gene: 6.

V is TRBV28 and J is TRBJ1-6; 8 bases are a match to TRBD1. There are 17 residues in the CDR3. The germline V gene has CDR1 MDHEN and CDR2 SYDVKM. V shed 2 bases and J 8 bases; nucleotides not matched to a gene: 11. The CDR3 region is CASSLGMQGAYHSPLHF. The DNA of the CDR3 is TGTGCCAGCAGTTTAGGGATGCAGGGGGCCTACCATTCACCCCTCCACTTT.

This clone was seen only once. The chain recombines TRBV5-1 with TRBJ1-1; possible D gene TRBD1, 6 bases. Trimming took 6 bases from V and 4 from J, leaving 19 bases between them. This CDR3 region has 15 residues. Germline CDR1 SGHRS, CDR2 YFSETQ. The CDR3 is CASNSAGAKGTEAFF. The DNA for the CDR3 is TGCGCCAGCAATTCGGCAGGGGCTAAGGGCACTGAAGCTTTCTTT.

This rearrangement joins TRBV11-3 to TRBJ2-1; possibly TRBD2 for D (6 bases). This CDR3 spans 19 amino acids. The V gene's germline CDR1 is SGHNT and CDR2 YENEEA. Trimming shortened V by 3 bases and J by 0 bases, and 21 bases separated the two germline ends. This CDR3 is CASSFQGGKEGSSYNEQFF. The CDR3 nucleotides are TGTGCCAGCAGCTTTCAGGGTGGAAAGGAGGGGAGCTCCTACAATGAGCAGTTCTTC.